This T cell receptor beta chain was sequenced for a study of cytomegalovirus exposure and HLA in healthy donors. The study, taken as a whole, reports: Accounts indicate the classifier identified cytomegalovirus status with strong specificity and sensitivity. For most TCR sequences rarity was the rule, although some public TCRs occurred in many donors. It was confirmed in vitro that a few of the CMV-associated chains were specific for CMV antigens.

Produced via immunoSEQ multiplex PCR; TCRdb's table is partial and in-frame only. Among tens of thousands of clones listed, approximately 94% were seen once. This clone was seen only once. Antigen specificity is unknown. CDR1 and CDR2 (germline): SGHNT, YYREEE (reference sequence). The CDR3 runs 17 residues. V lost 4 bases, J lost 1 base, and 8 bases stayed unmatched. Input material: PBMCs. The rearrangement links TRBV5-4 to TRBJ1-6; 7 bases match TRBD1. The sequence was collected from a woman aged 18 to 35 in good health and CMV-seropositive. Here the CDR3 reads CASSLRQGGSYNSPLHF. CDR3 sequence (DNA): TGTGCCAGCAGCCTCCGACAGGGAGGATCCTATAATTCACCCCTCCACTTT.